The rows below give T cell receptor beta chains drawn from one sample of a study of technical replicates of blood from a handful of donors. Libraries were prepared by immunoSEQ multiplex PCR; TCRdb keeps only in-frame clonotypes and omits some of them. The sample has about 85,000 clones, 94% seen once. Specimen: T cells isolated from PBMCs. The source is a human donor in good health. CDR3s include the opening cysteine and the closing phenylalanine or tryptophan. D genes are given only for firm matches. Clone sizes are given selectively: once, few, many, or a class where the clone is expanded.

V,size,J,D,CDR3,DNA
TRBV11-3,.,TRBJ2-3,.,CASSNPASADTQYF,TGTGCCAGCAGCAACCCCGCTAGCGCAGATACGCAGTATTTT
TRBV2,.,TRBJ2-2,TRBD2,CASSGLAATGELFF,TGTGCCAGCAGTGGACTAGCGGCCACCGGGGAGCTGTTTTTT
TRBV6-5,.,TRBJ1-6,TRBD1,CASRQGPRSPLHF,TGTGCCAGCAGACAGGGGCCCAGATCACCCCTCCACTTT
TRBV25-1,once,TRBJ1-2,TRBD1,CASNSGQRHGYTF,TGTGCCAGCAATTCGGGACAGAGACATGGCTACACCTTC
TRBV5-8,.,TRBJ2-7,TRBD1,CASSFPQGAHSYEQYF,TGTGCCAGCAGCTTCCCACAGGGGGCTCACTCCTACGAGCAGTACTTC
TRBV4-1,.,TRBJ2-7,TRBD1,CASSQEQGRSYEQYF,TGCGCCAGCAGCCAAGAACAGGGGCGCTCCTACGAGCAGTACTTC
TRBV2,once,TRBJ2-7,.,CASNEAGMNEQYF,TGTGCCAGCAACGAGGCAGGGATGAACGAGCAGTACTTC
TRBV19,.,TRBJ2-7,.,CASRGSGIYEQYF,TGTGCCAGTAGGGGTAGCGGAATCTACGAGCAGTACTTC
TRBV6-6,.,TRBJ2-1,TRBD1,CASSQGMTAKHNEQFF,TGTGCCAGCTCACAGGGGATGACGGCAAAACACAATGAGCAGTTCTTC
TRBV2,.,TRBJ2-1,TRBD1,CASRGTGGGNEQFF,TGTGCCAGCAGGGGGACAGGGGGTGGCAATGAGCAGTTCTTC
TRBV4-1,.,TRBJ2-7,TRBD1,CASSQDRRDRKKKISYEQYF,TGCGCCAGCAGCCAAGATAGAAGGGACAGAAAAAAGAAAATCTCCTACGAGCAGTACTTC
TRBV11-2,once,TRBJ2-1,TRBD2,CASSSRLITSGRAREQFF,TGTGCCAGCAGCTCACGGCTCATTACTAGCGGGAGGGCCCGTGAGCAGTTCTTC
TRBV19,.,TRBJ2-7,TRBD1,CASSPWDSSYEQYF,TGTGCCAGTAGTCCCTGGGACAGCTCCTACGAGCAGTACTTC
TRBV7-9,.,TRBJ2-1,TRBD2,CASSLRASGTYNEQFF,TGTGCCAGCAGCTTACGGGCTAGCGGGACGTACAATGAGCAGTTCTTC
TRBV19,.,TRBJ1-1,TRBD1,CASSLTGGMNTEAFF,TGTGCCAGTAGTCTGACAGGGGGCATGAACACTGAAGCTTTCTTT
TRBV29-1,.,TRBJ1-2,.,CSVAGRSGYTF,TGCAGCGTTGCGGGGAGAAGCGGCTACACCTTC
TRBV6-5,.,TRBJ2-7,TRBD2,CASSHSGGKYEQYF,TGTGCCAGCAGCCATAGCGGGGGGAAATACGAGCAGTACTTC
TRBV5-1,.,TRBJ2-6,TRBD1,CASRQTGVTLSGANVLTF,TGCGCCAGCCGCCAGACAGGGGTGACCCTCTCTGGGGCCAACGTCCTGACTTTC
TRBV28,.,TRBJ1-1,.,CASTWGRGTEAFF,TGTGCCAGCACCTGGGGCAGGGGCACTGAAGCTTTCTTT
TRBV7-2,.,TRBJ1-2,.,CASSLGGDASGYTF,TGTGCCAGCAGCTTAGGGGGGGACGCTTCTGGCTACACCTTC
TRBV19,.,TRBJ2-3,TRBD1,CASSIQGAGDTQYF,TGTGCCAGTAGTATACAGGGGGCTGGAGATACGCAGTATTTT
TRBV29-1,.,TRBJ1-2,.,CSVELPFYGYTF,TGCAGCGTTGAACTTCCTTTCTATGGCTACACCTTC
TRBV5-1,.,TRBJ2-7,TRBD1,CASSSQGVPYEQYF,TGCGCCAGCAGCTCCCAGGGGGTTCCCTACGAGCAGTACTTC
TRBV2,.,TRBJ1-4,.,CASEQGSEEKLFF,TGTGCCAGTGAACAGGGTTCTGAAGAAAAACTGTTTTTT
TRBV6-5,.,TRBJ2-3,TRBD1,CASSSTGGIYTDTQYF,TGTGCCAGCAGTTCTACAGGGGGAATTTACACAGATACGCAGTATTTT
TRBV6-6,.,TRBJ1-2,.,CASEGGIDSGNYGYTF,TGTGCCAGCGAGGGTGGTATCGATTCTGGAAACTATGGCTACACCTTC
TRBV7-9,.,TRBJ2-1,.,CASSQGEVIGYNEQFF,TGTGCCAGCAGCCAAGGCGAGGTGATTGGCTACAATGAGCAGTTCTTC
TRBV11-3,.,TRBJ1-4,.,CASSSPREATNEKLFF,TGTGCCAGCAGCTCCCCCCGAGAGGCAACTAATGAAAAACTGTTTTTT
TRBV7-9,.,TRBJ2-1,TRBD2,CASSLPSGRLYNEQFF,TGTGCCAGCAGCCTACCTAGCGGGAGGCTCTACAATGAGCAGTTCTTC
TRBV9,.,TRBJ2-2,.,CASSDSTGELFF,TGTGCCAGCAGCGACAGCACCGGGGAGCTGTTTTTT
TRBV2,few,TRBJ2-1,TRBD1,CASSAGQATYNEQFF,TGTGCCAGCAGTGCGGGACAGGCAACCTACAATGAGCAGTTCTTC
TRBV5-5,.,TRBJ1-1,.,CASSLRFAGEAFF,TGTGCCAGCAGCTTGAGGTTTGCAGGAGAAGCTTTCTTT
TRBV5-4,.,TRBJ1-1,.,CASSLVANTEAFF,TGTGCCAGCAGCTTGGTGGCGAACACTGAAGCTTTCTTT
TRBV10-2,.,TRBJ2-7,.,CASNSDRFQGEQYF,TGCGCCAGCAACTCAGACAGGTTCCAGGGCGAGCAGTACTTC
TRBV5-6,.,TRBJ2-5,TRBD2,CASSWTMGLAGQETQYF,TGTGCCAGCAGCTGGACGATGGGACTAGCGGGGCAAGAGACCCAGTACTTC
TRBV6-1,.,TRBJ2-2,.,CASKPRAGELFF,TGTGCCAGCAAACCACGGGCCGGGGAGCTGTTTTTT
TRBV5-1,.,TRBJ2-3,TRBD2,CASSTISGRDADTQYF,TGCGCCAGCAGCACGATTAGCGGGAGAGATGCAGATACGCAGTATTTT
TRBV6-4,.,TRBJ2-7,.,CASKRTAGHYEQYF,TGTGCCAGCAAGCGGACAGCGGGACACTACGAGCAGTACTTC
TRBV7-9,.,TRBJ1-3,.,CASSPQGTNTIYF,TGTGCCAGCAGCCCCCAGGGAACAAACACCATATATTTT
TRBV5-6,.,TRBJ2-1,TRBD2,CASSFLAAQPNEQFF,TGTGCCAGCAGCTTCCTAGCGGCTCAGCCCAATGAGCAGTTCTTC
TRBV7-6,.,TRBJ1-2,.,CASSFGAADYGYTF,TGTGCCAGCAGCTTTGGGGCAGCAGACTATGGCTACACCTTC
TRBV7-9,.,TRBJ1-4,TRBD1,CASSFSGTENEKLFF,TGTGCCAGCAGCTTTTCCGGGACAGAAAATGAAAAACTGTTTTTT
TRBV27,.,TRBJ1-1,.,CASNPQGYVSQNTEAFF,TGTGCCAGCAACCCACAGGGTTACGTATCTCAGAACACTGAAGCTTTCTTT
TRBV5-4,.,TRBJ2-7,TRBD1,CASTNKDRGSYEQYF,TGTGCCAGCACCAATAAGGACAGGGGCTCCTACGAGCAGTACTTC
TRBV5-1,.,TRBJ1-2,TRBD1,CASSTYRAGTGDGYTF,TGCGCCAGCAGCACTTACAGAGCCGGGACAGGGGACGGCTACACCTTC
TRBV2,once,TRBJ2-2,TRBD2,CASSSNGGSNTGELFF,TGTGCCAGCAGCTCCAACGGGGGGTCGAACACCGGGGAGCTGTTTTTT
TRBV29-1,.,TRBJ2-7,.,CSVGPDFLDEQYF,TGCAGCGTTGGACCGGACTTTCTGGACGAGCAGTACTTC
TRBV15,.,TRBJ1-1,.,CATIERDENTEAFF,TGTGCCACCATTGAGCGGGACGAGAACACTGAAGCTTTCTTT
TRBV28,.,TRBJ2-2,TRBD2,CASSLGASGNTGELFF,TGTGCCAGCAGTTTAGGAGCTAGCGGAAACACCGGGGAGCTGTTTTTT
TRBV19,.,TRBJ2-7,.,CASKGKQTGSYYEQYF,TGTGCCAGTAAAGGGAAGCAGACAGGAAGTTACTACGAGCAGTACTTC
TRBV7-9,.,TRBJ1-2,TRBD1,CASSQAAGQSLYGYTF,TGTGCCAGCAGCCAAGCCGCGGGACAGTCCCTCTATGGCTACACCTTC
TRBV5-1,.,TRBJ2-2,TRBD1,CASSSDRETGELFF,TGCGCCAGCAGTTCAGACAGGGAAACCGGGGAGCTGTTTTTT
TRBV29-1,.,TRBJ1-1,TRBD1,CTPSGQGVREAFF,TGCACCCCTTCGGGACAGGGGGTTCGGGAAGCTTTCTTT
TRBV5-1,.,TRBJ1-4,.,CASSLAPGVREKLFF,TGCGCCAGCAGCTTGGCCCCAGGGGTCCGTGAAAAACTGTTTTTT
TRBV6-4,once,TRBJ2-1,.,CASSDLVSSYNEQFF,TGTGCCAGCAGTGACCTGGTGAGCTCCTACAATGAGCAGTTCTTC